Listed here is a single TCR beta chain. Profiling relied on immunoSEQ multiplex PCR, and the TCRdb table lists in-frame clones only, not all of them. Among 100,000 to 150,000 clones listed, about 93% were seen once. Trimming took 2 bases from V and 4 from J; bases not matched to a gene: 4. Germline CDR1 reads SGHDN; CDR2 reads FVKESK. This CDR3 has 14 amino acids. The sample comes from a study of control samples from healthy donors and cancer patients. The chain links TRBV14 to TRBJ1-1; the match to TRBD1 covers 7 bases. This TCR came from a man aged 35 to 55 in good health. The sequencing input was blood. The DNA of the CDR3 is TGTGCCAGCAGCCAAACCAGGGGGGGCACTGAAGCTTTCTTT. This codes for CASSQTRGGTEAFF.